A single sample is the source of the 27 T cell receptor beta chains below, sequenced in a study of T cells in Graves' hyperthyroidism and ophthalmopathy. Amplified regions were TCR beta CDR3 sequences from RNA transcripts. HTBI primers were used for first-round RT-PCR of the TCR CDR3. TCRdb passed the multiplex PCR reads through MiXCR, listing each CDR3 protein once. The table has nearly 250,000 distinct CDR3 sequences, about a sixth seen once. The sample consisted of blood. The receptors come from a woman aged 18-35 years with Graves' ophthalmopathy.

This clonotype was observed at least ten times. The chain links TRBV4-2 to TRBJ2-7; the D gene is possibly TRBD1 (5 bases). V was trimmed by 1 base and J by 3 bases, leaving 16 bases between them. Germline V gene data show CDR1 as LGHNA and CDR2 as YNFKEQ. The CDR3 contains 16 residues. The CDR3 DNA reads TGTGCCAGCAGCCAAGTCCCAGGGTTCCTGGACTACGAGCAGTACTTC. It codes for CASSQVPGFLDYEQYF.

This rearrangement joins TRBV28 to TRBJ1-2; possibly TRBD1 for D (5 bases). V dropped 1 base and J dropped 3 bases, with 12 bases sitting between them. This CDR3 has 15 residues. The germline V gene has CDR1 MDHEN and CDR2 SYDVKM. The chain's CDR3 is CASSLLTGEDYGYTF. The CDR3 DNA reads TGTGCCAGCAGTTTATTGACGGGGGAAGACTATGGCTACACCTTC.

To note about this clonotype: Its ends do not fully match the called genes, so a read error is possible. The rearrangement joins TRBV7-7 to TRBJ2-1; a possible D gene is TRBD2 (7 bases). The germline V gene encodes CDR1 SSHAT and CDR2 FNYEAQ (reference sequence). The CDR3 is 15 amino acids. Written as DNA, the CDR3 is TGTGCTAGCAGCTTAGGGGGGGGGATCAACAATGAGCAGTTCTTC. Encoded protein: CASSLGGGINNEQFF.

This clonotype was picked up many times. The chain employs TRBV11-1 and TRBJ1-1; 8 bases line up with TRBD1. V was clipped by 5 bases and J by 2 bases; unmatched bases: 4. The germline V gene has CDR1 SGHAT and CDR2 FQDESV (reference sequence). The CDR3 has 14 amino acids. For the CDR3, the DNA is TGTGCCAGCAGCCCAGGGGGCGTCAACACTGAAGCTTTCTTT. As protein: CASSPGGVNTEAFF. The whole variable domain, filled in from reference TRBV11-1 and TRBJ1-1, reads EAEVAQSPRYKITEKSQAVAFWCDPISGHATLYWYRQILGQGPELLVQFQDESVVDDSQLPKDRFSAERLKGVDSTLKIQPAELGDSAMYLCASSPGGVNTEAFFGQGTRLTVV.

This clonotype was detected many times. The V and J genes are TRBV28 and TRBJ1-1; D remains unclear. V lost 5 bases to trimming and J lost 1 base, with 11 bases between them. CDR3 size: 14 residues. Germline assignment: CDR1 MDHEN and CDR2 SYDVKM. CDR3 nucleotides: TGTGCCAGCAGTCGGACCTGGGGGAACACTGAAGCTTTCTTT. Translated: CASSRTWGNTEAFF.

This clonotype was observed many times. J is TRBJ1-1 and V is TRBV3-1; D is unresolved. Germline V gene data show CDR1 as LGHDT and CDR2 as YNNKEL (reference sequence). CDR3 size: 13 residues. The germline V and J ends were trimmed by 3 bases and 2 bases, with 7 bases remaining between them. CDR3 protein: CASSQTENTEAFF. DNA for the CDR3: TGTGCCAGCAGCCAGACGGAAAACACTGAAGCTTTCTTT.

This clonotype has at least ten counts. The CDR3 nucleotides read TGTGCCTGGAGTAATGGAGCGGGAGGGCGGAAGGAGACCCAGTACTTC. Amino acids: CAWSNGAGGRKETQYF. The V call is TRBV30, the J call TRBJ2-5, with 10 bases identical to TRBD2. Germline V gives CDR1 GTSNPN, CDR2 SVGIG (reference sequence). The CDR3 covers 16 residues. Trimming cost V 2 bases and J 5 bases; bases outside gene matches: 11.

This clonotype was counted at least ten times. The chain recombines TRBV5-1 with TRBJ1-2; possible D gene TRBD1, 5 bases. Germline-derived CDR1 and CDR2 are SGHRS and YFSETQ. CDR3 length equals 16 residues. Trimming cost V 3 bases and J 2 bases, with 17 bases left between them. The CDR3 DNA follows: TGCGCCAGCAGCTCGATCTCCGGGGGGACGAACTATGGCTACACCTTC. It specifies CASSSISGGTNYGYTF.

On this clonotype itself: A read error may account for a junction end that differs from germline. This chain joins TRBV5-5 and TRBJ2-1; 10 bases are a match to TRBD2. The CDR3 consists of 18 residues. CDR1 SGHKS and CDR2 YYEKEE come from the germline V gene (reference sequence). In DNA form, the CDR3 reads TGTGCCAACAGCTCGGCCTTGAGGAGCGGGAGGGCCAGCAATGAGCAGTTCTTC. This encodes CANSSALRSGRASNEQFF.

This clonotype has at least ten counts. The rearrangement links TRBV5-5 to TRBJ2-1, with D unclear. This CDR3 has 14 residues. With 0 bases removed from V and 8 bases from J, the gap between germline ends came to 12 bases. Germline CDR1 reads SGHKS; CDR2 reads YYEKEE (reference sequence). The CDR3 loop is CASSLVMAIDEQFF. For the CDR3, the DNA is TGTGCCAGCAGCTTGGTGATGGCGATTGATGAGCAGTTCTTC.

This clonotype was recorded many times. Since a much larger clone is just one base distant, this may be a read error. V is TRBV12-3 or TRBV12-4 and J is TRBJ1-1; D is perhaps TRBD1 (5 bases). This CDR3 has 14 amino acids. The V end was cut by 2 bases, the J end by 3 bases, with 10 bases between. The CDR3 DNA reads as TGTGCCAGCAGTTTACGGACATTCGACACTGAAGCTTTCTTT. It is translated as CASSLRTFDTEAFF.

A remark on this clonotype: The DNA is left out, because the CDR3 cannot be placed on it with certainty; the CDR3 is given as TCRdb lists it. The rearrangement links TRBV11-2 to TRBJ2-5; TRBD2, the table's D call, was not compared with the DNA. CDR1 is SGHAT, CDR2 FQNNGV, per germline. The CDR3 contains 21 residues when both ends are counted. The CDR3 sequence is CASSFYICSARAGTSIETQYF.

In this sample, this clonotype turned up many times. CDR3 bases: TGTGCCAGCAGCGGGGGGGCCACCCGTAACACTGAAGCTTTCTTT. It encodes CASSGGATRNTEAFF. This sequence joins TRBV5-8 and TRBJ1-1; D might be TRBD1 (6 bases). Trimming pared 4 bases from V and 2 bases from J, leaving 15 bases between. CDR3 length equals 15 residues. In germline, CDR1 is SGHTS, CDR2 YDEGEE.

This clonotype was seen ten or more times. The rearrangement joins TRBV14 to TRBJ1-3; D ambiguous. The ends were cut back, 3 bases at V and 0 bases at J, with 3 bases in the middle. The CDR3 extends over 13 amino acids. Per the germline V gene, CDR1 is SGHDN and CDR2 is FVKESK. The CDR3 region is CASSQTSGNTIYF. CDR3 coding DNA: TGTGCCAGCAGCCAGACCTCTGGAAACACCATATATTTT.

The sample holds many counts of this clonotype. The V call is TRBV11-2, the J call TRBJ1-1; D might be TRBD1 (6 bases). Trimming shortened V by 5 bases and J by 4 bases, and 17 bases separated the two germline ends. The CDR3 loop spans 15 amino acids. The germline CDR1 and CDR2 sequences are SGHAT and FQNNGV. The CDR3 here is CASSPPDSLGTEAFF. The CDR3 DNA sequence: TGTGCCAGCAGCCCGCCGGACAGCTTAGGCACTGAAGCTTTCTTT. Filled out from reference TRBV11-2 and TRBJ1-1, the complete variable domain reads EAGVAQSPRYKIIEKRQSVAFWCNPISGHATLYWYQQILGQGPKLLIQFQNNGVVDDSQLPKDRFSAERLKGVDSTLKIQPAKLEDSAVYLCASSPPDSLGTEAFFGQGTRLTVV.

The table lists this clonotype with many counts. V and J are TRBV13 and TRBJ1-2; 9 positions agree with TRBD1. Unmatched junction bases numbered 5, after V lost 4 bases and J lost 8 bases. Germline V gene sequence: CDR1 PRHDT, CDR2 FYEKMQ (reference sequence). The CDR3 extends over 13 amino acids. The CDR3 protein is CASSSDRGDGYTF. DNA of the CDR3: TGTGCCAGCAGCTCCGACAGGGGGGACGGCTACACCTTC.

This clonotype occurred many times. This chain joins TRBV10-3 and TRBJ1-5, with TRBD1 identical over 10 bases. The germline V gene encodes CDR1 ENHRY and CDR2 SYGVKD. V trimming: 3 bases; J trimming: 7 bases; junction bases outside the gene matches: 15. The CDR3 is 18 residues long. The CDR3 loop is CAISDGSPRQGAGQPQHF. In nucleotides, the CDR3 is TGTGCCATCAGTGACGGTAGCCCTCGACAGGGGGCAGGGCAGCCCCAGCATTTT.

This clonotype was seen many times. The CDR3 is CASRPGQGYNEQFF. In DNA, the CDR3 is TGTGCCAGCCGCCCCGGACAGGGGTACAATGAGCAGTTCTTC. The chain combines TRBV6-2 or TRBV6-3 with TRBJ2-1, with TRBD1 matching 9 bases. CDR1 is MNHEY, CDR2 SVGEGT, per germline. Trimming removed 8 bases from V and 4 bases from J; junction bases left unmatched: 6. CDR3 length: 14 amino acids.

The CDR3 DNA reads TGTGCCAGCAGCCTGCTAGCGGGGTTAAGCTCCTACAATGAGCAGTTCTTC. Protein sequence: CASSLLAGLSSYNEQFF. The chain employs TRBV7-3 and TRBJ2-1; TRBD2 agrees at 9 bases. In germline, CDR1 is SGHTA, CDR2 FQGTGA. This CDR3 is 17 amino acids long. With 5 bases clipped from V and 0 bases from J, the junction kept 8 bases outside the gene matches.

J is TRBJ2-1 and V is TRBV28; TRBD1 is a possible D gene (6 bases). The CDR3 has 15 residues. Germline lookup yields CDR1 MDHEN and CDR2 SYDVKM. V gave up 4 bases and J gave up 6 bases, with 16 bases separating them. CDR3 amino acids: CASSSLGTPGNEQFF. CDR3 bases: TGTGCCAGCAGTTCTCTCGGGACACCCGGCAATGAGCAGTTCTTC. Full variable domain (rest looked up from reference TRBV28 and TRBJ2-1): DVKVTQSSRYLVKRTGEKVFLECVQDMDHENMFWYRQDPGLGLRLIYFSYDVKMKEKGDIPEGYSVSREKKERFSLILESASTNQTSMYLCASSSLGTPGNEQFFGPGTRLTVL.

This clonotype occurred many times. The chain couples TRBV27 to TRBJ2-1; 8 bases match TRBD2. Germline loops: CDR1 MNHEY, CDR2 SMNVEV (reference sequence). J gave up 0 bases and V 5 bases, and 6 bases lay outside the gene matches. There are 16 residues in the CDR3. Here the CDR3 reads CASSPVAGSSYNEQFF. The CDR3 DNA reads as TGTGCCAGCAGTCCAGTAGCGGGAAGCTCCTACAATGAGCAGTTCTTC.

There are many counts of this clonotype. V is TRBV27 and J is TRBJ2-7; unclear D gene. Per the germline V gene, CDR1 is MNHEY and CDR2 is SMNVEV (reference sequence). The CDR3 runs 9 residues. Trimming pared 8 bases from V and 5 bases from J, leaving 4 bases between. The CDR3 is CASGHEQYF. The CDR3 bases are TGTGCCAGCGGGCACGAGCAGTACTTC.

This clonotype was detected ten times or more. The V call is TRBV6-5, the J call TRBJ1-1, with no clear D. The CDR3 contains 15 residues. V was trimmed by 0 bases and J by 3 bases, leaving 11 bases between them. Germline-derived CDR1 and CDR2 are MNHEY and SVGAGI. The CDR3 nucleotides are TGTGCCAGCAGTTACTCGGCAGATGCTGACACTGAAGCTTTCTTT. It translates to CASSYSADADTEAFF.

This clonotype was picked up many times. The chain recombines TRBV7-9 with TRBJ2-7, with D hard to call. This CDR3 spans 14 amino acids. Germline V CDR1 and CDR2: SEHNR, FQNEAQ (reference sequence). Trimming took 5 bases from V and 4 from J, leaving 15 bases between them. The CDR3: CASSGLWQPYEQYF. For the CDR3, the DNA is TGTGCCAGCAGCGGCTTATGGCAGCCTTACGAGCAGTACTTC.

This clonotype came up many times. The chain is built from TRBV7-9 and TRBJ2-1; no clear D. CDR3 length equals 17 residues. From germline, CDR1 is SEHNR and CDR2 FQNEAQ (reference sequence). The V end lost 5 bases, the J end lost 1 base, and 18 bases lay between the germline ends. CDR3 in amino acids: CASSRLWGTESYNEQFF. The CDR3, as DNA: TGTGCCAGCAGCCGTTTGTGGGGAACTGAATCCTACAATGAGCAGTTCTTC.

This rearrangement joins TRBV5-1 to TRBJ2-7, with D possibly matching TRBD2 (5 bases). Germline-derived CDR1 and CDR2 are SGHRS and YFSETQ. Trimming took 0 bases from V and 5 from J, leaving 12 bases between them. The CDR3 is 14 residues long. The CDR3 loop reads CASSLEPGSHEQYV. The DNA of the CDR3 is TGCGCCAGCAGCTTGGAGCCGGGGTCCCACGAGCAGTACGTC.

This clonotype was counted at least ten times. The chain combines TRBV5-1 with TRBJ1-1; D might be TRBD1 (6 bases). The CDR3 extends over 15 amino acids. The V end lost 0 bases, the J end lost 0 bases, and 9 bases lay between the germline ends. Germline CDR1 and CDR2: SGHRS and YFSETQ. CDR3 bases: TGCGCCAGCAGCTTGGAGGCAGGGGTGAACACTGAAGCTTTCTTT. Translating gives CASSLEAGVNTEAFF.